The source of this T cell receptor (beta chain) is a study of T cell repertoires in cytomegalovirus infection. Study in general: Indicated by public TCR beta signatures were CMV infection and matching HLA type.

General study findings and limits: The study found HLA-C-restricted CMV-specific TCR beta clonotypes dominating the ex vivo response. CMV carriers having the relevant HLA were flagged by cumulative public TCR beta family frequency.

TCRdb re-called the reads through MiXCR, storing one row per CDR3 protein. The data hold around 210,000 distinct CDR3 sequences, with 6.5% observed a single time. Trimming took off 5 bases at V and 2 bases at J, with 7 bases between the two ends. The germline gives CDR1 MNHEY, CDR2 SVGEGT. The CDR3 runs 12 residues. This clonotype was counted many times. Its target is unknown. The origin of this receptor is a human donor in good health (CMV status not recorded). Some clones in this sample may be carry-over from other donors' samples. Sequencing was carried out using PBMCs. The chain joins TRBV6-2 or TRBV6-3 to TRBJ2-7; D ambiguous. In nucleotides, the CDR3 is TGTGCCAGCAGTCTTCCAACCTACGAGCAGTACTTC. Its protein is CASSLPTYEQYF.